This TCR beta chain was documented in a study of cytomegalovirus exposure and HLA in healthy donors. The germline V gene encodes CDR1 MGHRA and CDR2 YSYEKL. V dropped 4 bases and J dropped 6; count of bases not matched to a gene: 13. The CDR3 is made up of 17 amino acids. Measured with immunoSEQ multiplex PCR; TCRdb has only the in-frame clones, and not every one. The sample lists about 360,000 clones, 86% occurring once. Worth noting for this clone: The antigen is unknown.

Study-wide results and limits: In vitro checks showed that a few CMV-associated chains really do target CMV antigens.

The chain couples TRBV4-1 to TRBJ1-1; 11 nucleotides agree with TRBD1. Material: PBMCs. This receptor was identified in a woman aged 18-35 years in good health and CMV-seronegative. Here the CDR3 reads CASSPRDRGGSSAEAFF. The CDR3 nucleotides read TGCGCCAGCAGCCCTCGGGACAGGGGGGGTTCAAGTGCTGAAGCTTTCTTT.